The rows below give T cell receptor beta chains drawn from one sample of a study of vaccination and CD4 T cells after COVID-19. Antigens for these TCRs are unknown. Each CDR3 protein gets one entry after TCRdb re-called the PCR reads with MiXCR. The data contain approximately 8,100 distinct CDR3 sequences, around 60% of them seen just once; the ten biggest clones take up approximately 17%. Sample: cultured CD4+ T cells from blood, taken after SARS-CoV-2 vaccination. The receptor set was obtained from a human donor with COVID-19. CDR3s include the opening cysteine and the closing phenylalanine or tryptophan. Fields, in order: J gene, clone size, V gene, CDR3 protein. Only part of the rows carry a size: once, few, many, or a class if the clone is expanded.

j_call: TRBJ2-3
clone_size: once
v_call: TRBV30
cdr3_aa: CAWSVAGGTDTQYF

j_call: TRBJ1-2
clone_size: few
v_call: TRBV11-3
cdr3_aa: CASSSDPSGYTF

j_call: TRBJ2-1
clone_size: .
v_call: TRBV7-8
cdr3_aa: CASSLAGASGGATVF

j_call: TRBJ1-2
clone_size: .
v_call: TRBV15
cdr3_aa: CATSRDREGTYGYTF

j_call: TRBJ1-2
clone_size: .
v_call: TRBV21-1
cdr3_aa: CASSKDRGGYTF

j_call: TRBJ2-3
clone_size: .
v_call: TRBV27
cdr3_aa: CASSSVTSGWVDTQYF

j_call: TRBJ2-1
clone_size: .
v_call: TRBV2
cdr3_aa: CASSEMGGNEQFF

j_call: TRBJ1-6
clone_size: .
v_call: TRBV7-9
cdr3_aa: CASSLALGDSPLHF

j_call: TRBJ1-1
clone_size: .
v_call: TRBV6-1
cdr3_aa: CASSARRGLEAFF

j_call: TRBJ1-2
clone_size: .
v_call: TRBV19
cdr3_aa: CASSPGTGRPTNYGYTF

j_call: TRBJ1-1
clone_size: .
v_call: TRBV28
cdr3_aa: CATRKTGNTEAFF

j_call: TRBJ1-6
clone_size: .
v_call: TRBV25-1
cdr3_aa: CASSQTGMDSPLHF

j_call: TRBJ1-3
clone_size: .
v_call: TRBV11-3
cdr3_aa: CASRQLGNTIYF

j_call: TRBJ1-3
clone_size: few
v_call: TRBV24-1
cdr3_aa: CATLRIQGLWNTIYF

j_call: TRBJ2-1
clone_size: once
v_call: TRBV4-3
cdr3_aa: CASSQAVTNEQFF

j_call: TRBJ2-5
clone_size: once
v_call: TRBV9
cdr3_aa: CASSVGGGPQETQYF

j_call: TRBJ1-2
clone_size: .
v_call: TRBV5-4
cdr3_aa: CASSLAVPAGVRAGYTF

j_call: TRBJ1-1
clone_size: few
v_call: TRBV6-2/TRBV6-3
cdr3_aa: CASSTSGGPSTEAFF

j_call: TRBJ2-3
clone_size: .
v_call: TRBV7-8
cdr3_aa: CASSLALTLGLVTDTQYF

j_call: TRBJ2-5
clone_size: .
v_call: TRBV6-1
cdr3_aa: CASSTQETQYF

j_call: TRBJ2-3
clone_size: .
v_call: TRBV19
cdr3_aa: CASSDKQRSTDTQYF

j_call: TRBJ1-3
clone_size: .
v_call: TRBV4-1
cdr3_aa: CASWKIHSGNTIYF

j_call: TRBJ1-5
clone_size: .
v_call: TRBV6-2/TRBV6-3
cdr3_aa: CASSFRDRGRSDGNQPQHF

j_call: TRBJ1-5
clone_size: .
v_call: TRBV6-2/TRBV6-3
cdr3_aa: CASSDRGGQPQHF

j_call: TRBJ2-7
clone_size: medium-sized
v_call: TRBV4-2
cdr3_aa: CASSQDLKNLGGSYEQYF

j_call: TRBJ2-3
clone_size: .
v_call: TRBV19
cdr3_aa: CASSIAHYSGGATDTQYF